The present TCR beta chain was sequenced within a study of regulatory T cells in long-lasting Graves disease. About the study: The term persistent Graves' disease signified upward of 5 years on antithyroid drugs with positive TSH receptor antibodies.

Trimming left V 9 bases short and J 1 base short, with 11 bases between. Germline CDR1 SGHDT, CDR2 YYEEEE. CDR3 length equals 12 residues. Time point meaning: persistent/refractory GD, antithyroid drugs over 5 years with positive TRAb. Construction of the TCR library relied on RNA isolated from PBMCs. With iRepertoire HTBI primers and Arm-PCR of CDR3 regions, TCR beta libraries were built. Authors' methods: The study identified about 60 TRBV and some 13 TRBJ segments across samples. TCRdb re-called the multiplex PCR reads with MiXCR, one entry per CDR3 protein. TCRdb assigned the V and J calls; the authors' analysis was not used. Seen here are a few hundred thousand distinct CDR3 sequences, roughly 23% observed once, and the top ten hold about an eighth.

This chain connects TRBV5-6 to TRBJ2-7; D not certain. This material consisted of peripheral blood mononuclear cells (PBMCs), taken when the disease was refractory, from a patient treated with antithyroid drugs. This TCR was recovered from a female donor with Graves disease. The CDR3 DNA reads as TGTGCCACCCCACCGGTGTCCTACGAGCAGTACTTC. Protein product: CATPPVSYEQYF.